This is a list of T cell receptor beta chains from one sample in a study of blood T cells in healthy people across ages. In TCRdb, the 5' RACE reads were re-called with MiXCR into one record per CDR3 protein. This sample has about 800,000 distinct CDR3 sequences, with more than 45% found just once. Material: blood. The receptors derive from a man aged 30-40 years in good health. Both conserved end residues are part of each CDR3. The D gene is left open where the match is weak. The listing skips clone size in some rows; elsewhere it reads once, few, many or a size class.

D gene: NA; clone size: NA; J gene: TRBJ2-3; V gene: TRBV7-2; CDR3 protein: CASSSYTDKQYF; CDR3 DNA: TGTGCCAGCAGCTCATACACAGATAAGCAGTATTTT
D gene: NA; clone size: once; J gene: TRBJ2-7; V gene: TRBV5-5; CDR3 protein: CASSLVEGVEQYF; CDR3 DNA: TGTGCCAGCAGCTTGGTCGAGGGGGTCGAGCAGTACTTC
D gene: NA; clone size: NA; J gene: TRBJ2-1; V gene: TRBV5-6; CDR3 protein: CASSKRGVYNEQFF; CDR3 DNA: TGTGCCAGCAGCAAAAGGGGGGTTTACAATGAGCAGTTCTTC
D gene: TRBD2; clone size: NA; J gene: TRBJ2-1; V gene: TRBV20-1; CDR3 protein: CSASHGGGRYNEQFF; CDR3 DNA: TGCAGTGCTAGCCACGGGGGGGGCCGGTACAATGAGCAGTTCTTC
D gene: TRBD1; clone size: few; J gene: TRBJ2-5; V gene: TRBV7-3; CDR3 protein: CASSPPDRGRLETQYF; CDR3 DNA: TGTGCCAGCAGCCCTCCGGACAGGGGCAGGTTAGAGACCCAGTACTTC
D gene: NA; clone size: NA; J gene: TRBJ1-4; V gene: TRBV24-1; CDR3 protein: CATSFGEKLFF; CDR3 DNA: TGTGCCACCAGCTTCGGTGAAAAACTGTTTTTT
D gene: NA; clone size: few; J gene: TRBJ2-5; V gene: TRBV29-1; CDR3 protein: CSVVGGWETQYF; CDR3 DNA: TGCAGCGTTGTCGGGGGCTGGGAGACCCAGTACTTC
D gene: NA; clone size: NA; J gene: TRBJ2-1; V gene: TRBV20-1; CDR3 protein: CSTFPDGAVYNEQFF; CDR3 DNA: TGCAGTACGTTCCCCGACGGTGCGGTCTACAATGAGCAGTTCTTC
D gene: NA; clone size: NA; J gene: TRBJ2-5; V gene: TRBV29-1; CDR3 protein: CSALTTGSGTQYF; CDR3 DNA: TGCAGCGCCCTGACCACGGGTTCAGGGACCCAGTACTTC
D gene: NA; clone size: few; J gene: TRBJ2-1; V gene: TRBV6-5; CDR3 protein: CASSYGKPDEQFF; CDR3 DNA: TGTGCCAGCAGTTACGGGAAGCCCGATGAGCAGTTCTTC
D gene: NA; clone size: few; J gene: TRBJ2-7; V gene: TRBV27; CDR3 protein: CASSRYRATYEQYF; CDR3 DNA: TGTGCCAGCAGTAGATACAGGGCCACCTACGAGCAGTACTTC
D gene: NA; clone size: once; J gene: TRBJ1-2; V gene: TRBV29-1; CDR3 protein: CSASGQNNYGYTF; CDR3 DNA: TGCAGCGCGAGCGGACAGAACAACTATGGCTACACCTTC
D gene: NA; clone size: NA; J gene: TRBJ1-1; V gene: TRBV20-1; CDR3 protein: CSARTVVNTEAFF; CDR3 DNA: TGCAGTGCTAGGACTGTGGTGAACACTGAAGCTTTCTTT
D gene: NA; clone size: few; J gene: TRBJ2-3; V gene: TRBV2; CDR3 protein: CASGAGRTDTQYF; CDR3 DNA: TGTGCCAGCGGGGCTGGTCGCACAGATACGCAGTATTTT
D gene: NA; clone size: NA; J gene: TRBJ2-1; V gene: TRBV7-2; CDR3 protein: CASSLAPPSSSYNEQFF; CDR3 DNA: TGTGCCAGCAGCTTAGCCCCCCCTAGCTCGTCCTACAATGAGCAGTTCTTC
D gene: TRBD1; clone size: many; J gene: TRBJ1-1; V gene: TRBV29-1; CDR3 protein: CSVLTGDRTEAFF; CDR3 DNA: TGCAGCGTCCTGACAGGGGACCGCACTGAAGCTTTCTTT
D gene: NA; clone size: NA; J gene: TRBJ2-2; V gene: TRBV27; CDR3 protein: CASSPWGTGELFF; CDR3 DNA: TGTGCCAGCAGTCCGTGGGGGACCGGGGAGCTGTTTTTT
D gene: NA; clone size: NA; J gene: TRBJ2-5; V gene: TRBV14; CDR3 protein: CASSDHGAIETQYF; CDR3 DNA: TGTGCCAGCAGTGACCACGGGGCGATCGAGACCCAGTACTTC
D gene: NA; clone size: NA; J gene: TRBJ2-5; V gene: TRBV4-2; CDR3 protein: CASSQMLRKTQYF; CDR3 DNA: TGTGCCAGCAGCCAGATGCTCCGAAAGACCCAGTACTTC
D gene: NA; clone size: NA; J gene: TRBJ2-7; V gene: TRBV12-3/TRBV12-4; CDR3 protein: CASRQGDGSYEQYF; CDR3 DNA: TGTGCCAGCAGGCAAGGGGACGGATCCTACGAGCAGTACTTC
D gene: NA; clone size: NA; J gene: TRBJ1-2; V gene: TRBV7-9; CDR3 protein: CASSPYTNYGYTF; CDR3 DNA: TGTGCCAGCAGCCCGTATACGAACTATGGCTACACCTTC
D gene: NA; clone size: NA; J gene: TRBJ2-7; V gene: TRBV12-3/TRBV12-4; CDR3 protein: CASSLATGVSYEQYF; CDR3 DNA: TGTGCCAGCAGTTTAGCAACAGGAGTGTCCTACGAGCAGTACTTC
D gene: NA; clone size: NA; J gene: TRBJ2-3; V gene: TRBV10-3; CDR3 protein: CASSEMLGTTDTQYF; CDR3 DNA: TGTGCCAGCAGTGAAATGCTCGGGACTACAGATACGCAGTATTTT
D gene: TRBD1; clone size: NA; J gene: TRBJ1-1; V gene: TRBV5-1; CDR3 protein: CASSLAGQGAEAFF; CDR3 DNA: TGCGCCAGCAGCTTGGCAGGCCAGGGGGCTGAAGCTTTCTTT
D gene: TRBD2; clone size: NA; J gene: TRBJ2-1; V gene: TRBV5-1; CDR3 protein: CASSFGGRLAGAETQFF; CDR3 DNA: TGCGCCAGCAGCTTCGGGGGACGTCTAGCGGGAGCAGAGACCCAGTTCTTC
D gene: TRBD2; clone size: NA; J gene: TRBJ2-1; V gene: TRBV3-1; CDR3 protein: CASSQAAGGEQFF; CDR3 DNA: TGTGCCAGCAGCCAAGCGGCGGGGGGCGAGCAGTTCTTC
D gene: TRBD1; clone size: NA; J gene: TRBJ2-1; V gene: TRBV12-3/TRBV12-4; CDR3 protein: CASSYWDRGYNEQFF; CDR3 DNA: TGTGCCAGCAGTTACTGGGACAGGGGGTACAATGAGCAGTTCTTC
D gene: TRBD2; clone size: few; J gene: TRBJ2-1; V gene: TRBV28; CDR3 protein: CASSLGTSDRNEQFF; CDR3 DNA: TGTGCCAGCAGTTTAGGGACTAGCGATCGCAATGAGCAGTTCTTC
D gene: TRBD1; clone size: NA; J gene: TRBJ1-2; V gene: TRBV20-1; CDR3 protein: CSARPTGGDYGYTF; CDR3 DNA: TGCAGTGCTAGACCGACAGGGGGCGACTATGGCTACACCTTC
D gene: TRBD2; clone size: NA; J gene: TRBJ2-5; V gene: TRBV29-1; CDR3 protein: CSVRGVLATETQYF; CDR3 DNA: TGCAGCGTTCGGGGGGTACTAGCGACGGAGACCCAGTACTTC
D gene: NA; clone size: few; J gene: TRBJ1-1; V gene: TRBV7-9; CDR3 protein: CASSKEMGTEAFF; CDR3 DNA: TGTGCCAGCAGCAAGGAGATGGGCACTGAAGCTTTCTTT
D gene: NA; clone size: NA; J gene: TRBJ2-5; V gene: TRBV2; CDR3 protein: CASRNFGTQYF; CDR3 DNA: TGTGCCAGTCGGAATTTTGGGACCCAGTACTTC
D gene: NA; clone size: NA; J gene: TRBJ2-1; V gene: TRBV2; CDR3 protein: CASSTDYNNEQFF; CDR3 DNA: TGTGCCAGCAGTACTGACTACAACAATGAGCAGTTCTTC
D gene: NA; clone size: NA; J gene: TRBJ2-7; V gene: TRBV15; CDR3 protein: CATSRVKREYIYEQYF; CDR3 DNA: TGTGCCACCAGCAGAGTCAAAAGGGAGTATATCTACGAGCAGTACTTC
D gene: NA; clone size: NA; J gene: TRBJ2-3; V gene: TRBV7-8; CDR3 protein: CASSPAAITDTQYF; CDR3 DNA: TGTGCCAGCAGCCCGGCGGCTATCACAGATACGCAGTATTTT
D gene: TRBD1; clone size: NA; J gene: TRBJ2-7; V gene: TRBV6-5; CDR3 protein: CASEGASPGEQYF; CDR3 DNA: TGTGCCAGCGAGGGGGCCTCCCCAGGAGAGCAGTACTTC
D gene: TRBD1; clone size: few; J gene: TRBJ2-7; V gene: TRBV2; CDR3 protein: CAGRKGQATEQYF; CDR3 DNA: TGTGCCGGACGGAAGGGACAGGCCACCGAGCAGTACTTC
D gene: NA; clone size: NA; J gene: TRBJ2-1; V gene: TRBV20-1; CDR3 protein: CSARDPRSSYNEQFF; CDR3 DNA: TGCAGTGCTAGAGATCCGAGGAGCTCCTACAATGAGCAGTTCTTC
D gene: TRBD1; clone size: few; J gene: TRBJ1-2; V gene: TRBV10-3; CDR3 protein: CAISFDRESGYTF; CDR3 DNA: TGTGCCATCAGCTTTGACAGGGAGTCTGGCTACACCTTC
D gene: NA; clone size: NA; J gene: TRBJ2-1; V gene: TRBV4-3; CDR3 protein: CASSQLLSSYNEQFF; CDR3 DNA: TGCGCCAGCAGCCAGCTCTTGAGCTCCTACAATGAGCAGTTCTTC
D gene: NA; clone size: once; J gene: TRBJ2-7; V gene: TRBV18; CDR3 protein: CASSPYNGVEQYF; CDR3 DNA: TGTGCCAGCTCACCATATAATGGGGTCGAGCAGTACTTC